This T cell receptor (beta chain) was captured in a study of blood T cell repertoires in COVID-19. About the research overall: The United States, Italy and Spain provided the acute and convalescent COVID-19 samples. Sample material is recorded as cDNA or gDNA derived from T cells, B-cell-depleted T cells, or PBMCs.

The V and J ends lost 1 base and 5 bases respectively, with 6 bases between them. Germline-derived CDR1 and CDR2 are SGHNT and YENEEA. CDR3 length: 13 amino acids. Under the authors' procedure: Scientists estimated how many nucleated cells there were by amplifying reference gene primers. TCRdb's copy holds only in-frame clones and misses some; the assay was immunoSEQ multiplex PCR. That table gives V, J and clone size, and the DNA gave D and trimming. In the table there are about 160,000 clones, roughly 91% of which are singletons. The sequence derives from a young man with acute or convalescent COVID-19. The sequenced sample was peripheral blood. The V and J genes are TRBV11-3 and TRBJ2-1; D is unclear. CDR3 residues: CASSLVLNNEQFF. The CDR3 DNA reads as TGTGCCAGCAGCTTAGTGCTAAACAATGAGCAGTTCTTC.